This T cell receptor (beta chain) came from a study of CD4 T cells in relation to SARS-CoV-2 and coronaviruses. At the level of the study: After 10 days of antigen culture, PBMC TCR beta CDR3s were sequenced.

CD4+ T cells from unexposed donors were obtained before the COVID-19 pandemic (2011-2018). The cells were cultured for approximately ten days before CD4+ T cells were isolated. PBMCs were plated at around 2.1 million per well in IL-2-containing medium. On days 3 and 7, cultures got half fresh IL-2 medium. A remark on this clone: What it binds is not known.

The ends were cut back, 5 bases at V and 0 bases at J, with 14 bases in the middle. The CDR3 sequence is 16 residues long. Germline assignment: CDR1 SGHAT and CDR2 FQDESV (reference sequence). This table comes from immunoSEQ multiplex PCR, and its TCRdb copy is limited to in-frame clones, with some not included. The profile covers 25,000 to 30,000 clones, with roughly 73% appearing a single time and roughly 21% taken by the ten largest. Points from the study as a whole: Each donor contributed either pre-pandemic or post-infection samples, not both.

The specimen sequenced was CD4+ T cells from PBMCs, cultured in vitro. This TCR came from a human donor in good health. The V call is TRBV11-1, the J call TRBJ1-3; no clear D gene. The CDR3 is CASSRSGWVSGNTIYF. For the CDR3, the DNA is TGTGCCAGCAGCCGAAGCGGATGGGTCTCTGGAAACACCATATATTTT. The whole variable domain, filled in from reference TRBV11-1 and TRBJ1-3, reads EAEVAQSPRYKITEKSQAVAFWCDPISGHATLYWYRQILGQGPELLVQFQDESVVDDSQLPKDRFSAERLKGVDSTLKIQPAELGDSAMYLCASSRSGWVSGNTIYFGEGSWLTVV.